This TCR beta chain appears in the sequencing data of a study of early T cells in non-severe SARS-CoV-2 infection. General observations from the study: Comparison of clonotypes with VDJdb favored anti-spike CD8 responses while missing private and CD4 specificities.

This clonotype was seen repeatedly, ten times or more. The antigen is not known. TCRdb processed the 5' RACE reads anew with MiXCR; each CDR3 protein has one entry. Of about 57,000 distinct CDR3 sequences in the sample, roughly 13% were seen once. V trimming: 3 bases; J trimming: 1 base; junction bases outside the gene matches: 10. The CDR3 totals 17 residues. The material sequenced was whole blood. The clonotype originates from an adult who was a healthcare worker with PCR-confirmed SARS-CoV-2 infection or an uninfected control (not recorded which). V usage is TRBV23-1 and J usage is TRBJ2-7; the match to TRBD1 covers 9 bases. TRBV23-1 is labeled an ORF, and its function is uncertain. The CDR3 protein is CASSQHRGRRGSYEQYF. DNA for the CDR3: TGCGCCAGCAGTCAGCACAGGGGGCGTCGGGGTTCCTACGAGCAGTACTTC.